The present T cell receptor (beta chain) was sequenced within a study of stem cell transplantation in POMP-related autoinflammatory disease. Study context: Before transplant: CD4+ naive skewing, low CD8+ proportions, reduced cytokine secretion. Broader study findings: A trend toward lower repertoire diversity and greater clonality appeared in every analyzed T-cell subset of PRAID patients.

CDR1 and CDR2 from the germline V gene are SGHDT and YYEEEE. The V end lost 10 bases, the J end lost 5 bases, and 18 bases lay between the germline ends. The CDR3 is made up of 13 amino acids. Libraries were prepared by immunoSEQ multiplex PCR; TCRdb keeps only in-frame clonotypes and omits some of them. This sample has fewer than 30,000 clones, with approximately 78% found just once. With regard to this clone: What it binds is not known.

The chain recombines TRBV5-6 with TRBJ1-1; tentatively, D is TRBD1 (5 bases). The source was CD4+ T cells from PBMCs, collected before stem cell transplantation. This clonotype originated in a human donor with POMP-related autoinflammation and immune dysregulation (PRAID). CDR3 protein: CALQRWGGTEAFF. The CDR3 nucleotides read TGTGCCCTTCAGAGATGGGGGGGGACTGAAGCTTTCTTT.